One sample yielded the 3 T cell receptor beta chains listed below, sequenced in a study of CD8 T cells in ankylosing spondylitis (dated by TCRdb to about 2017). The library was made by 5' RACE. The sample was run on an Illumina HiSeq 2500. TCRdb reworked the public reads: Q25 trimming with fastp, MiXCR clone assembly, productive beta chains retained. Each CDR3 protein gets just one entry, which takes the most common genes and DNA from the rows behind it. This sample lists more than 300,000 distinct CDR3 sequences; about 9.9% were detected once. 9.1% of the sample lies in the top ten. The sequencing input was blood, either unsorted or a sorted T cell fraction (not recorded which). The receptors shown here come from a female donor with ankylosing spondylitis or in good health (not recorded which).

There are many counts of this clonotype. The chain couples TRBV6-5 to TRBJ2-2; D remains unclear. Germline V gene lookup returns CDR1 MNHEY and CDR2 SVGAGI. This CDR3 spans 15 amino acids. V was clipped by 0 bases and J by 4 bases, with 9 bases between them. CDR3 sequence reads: CASSYSGRPTGELFF. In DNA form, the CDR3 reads TGTGCCAGCAGTTACTCAGGACGTCCCACCGGGGAGCTGTTTTTT.

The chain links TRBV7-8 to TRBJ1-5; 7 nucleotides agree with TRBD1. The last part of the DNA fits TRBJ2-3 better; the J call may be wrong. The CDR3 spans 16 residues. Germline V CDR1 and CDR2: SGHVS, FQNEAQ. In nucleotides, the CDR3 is TGTGCCAGCAGCCCGGGACAGATTTATAGCAATCAGCCCCAGTATTTT. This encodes CASSPGQIYSNQPQYF.

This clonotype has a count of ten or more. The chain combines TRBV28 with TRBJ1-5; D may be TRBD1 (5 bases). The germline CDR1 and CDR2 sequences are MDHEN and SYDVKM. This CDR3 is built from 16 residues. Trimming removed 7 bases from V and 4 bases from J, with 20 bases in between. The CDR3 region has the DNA TGTGCCAGCACCCTTAGGGGTTCCGGGATTAATCAGCCCCAGCATTTT. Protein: CASTLRGSGINQPQHF.